This T cell receptor (beta chain) was sequenced for a study of CD8+ T cells in alopecia areata. Germline V gene sequence: CDR1 SGHTA, CDR2 FQGNSA. The V end was cut by 5 bases, the J end by 2 bases, with 5 bases between. This CDR3 has 12 amino acids. Extracted from the samples, RNA was reverse transcribed into cDNA to serve as the sequencing template. Sequenced by immunoSEQ multiplex PCR; TCRdb stores in-frame clones only, minus some. The sample lists approximately 280,000 clones, roughly 60% seen once, with approximately 1.7% in the top ten. Study observations and caveats: In scalp and blood, many expanded lesional clones persisted during tofacitinib.

Remarks on this clone: Its antigen is undetermined. The same CDR3 can be traced to other DNA sequences in this sample.

The treatment is: oral pan-JAK inhibitor, 5-10 mg twice daily. The sequence derives from a human donor with alopecia areata. Sample: CD4+ T cells sorted from blood, taken at week 24, from a patient treated with tofacitinib. The V call is TRBV7-2, the J call TRBJ2-3; D gene uncertain. The CDR3 region is CASSTTTDTQYF. The CDR3 DNA is TGTGCCAGCAGCACCACCACAGATACGCAGTATTTT.